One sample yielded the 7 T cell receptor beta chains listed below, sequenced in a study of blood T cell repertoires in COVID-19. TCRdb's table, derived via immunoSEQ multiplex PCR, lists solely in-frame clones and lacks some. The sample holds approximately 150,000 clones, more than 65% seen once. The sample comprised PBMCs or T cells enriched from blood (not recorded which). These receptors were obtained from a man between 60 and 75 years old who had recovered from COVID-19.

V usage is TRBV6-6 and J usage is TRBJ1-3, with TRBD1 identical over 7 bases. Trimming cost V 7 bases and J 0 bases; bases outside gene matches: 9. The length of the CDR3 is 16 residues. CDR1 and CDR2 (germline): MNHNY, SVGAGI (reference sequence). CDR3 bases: TGTGCCAGCACCCAGACACAGGGGACCTCTGGAAACACCATATATTTT. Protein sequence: CASTQTQGTSGNTIYF.

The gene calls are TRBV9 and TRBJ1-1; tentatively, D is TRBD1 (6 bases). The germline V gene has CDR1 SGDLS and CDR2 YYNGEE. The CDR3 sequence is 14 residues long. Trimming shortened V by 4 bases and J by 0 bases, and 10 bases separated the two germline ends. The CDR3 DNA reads TGTGCCAGCAGCATCCGGGACATGAACACTGAAGCTTTCTTT. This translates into CASSIRDMNTEAFF.

The CDR3 is CASSTPPPGYNQPQHF. For the CDR3, the DNA is TGTGCCAGTAGTACACCTCCTCCGGGATACAATCAGCCCCAGCATTTT. The rearrangement uses TRBV19 and TRBJ1-5; D unresolved. The V gene lost 4 bases and the J gene lost 3 bases, with 16 bases spanning the gap. Germline V gene lookup returns CDR1 LNHDA and CDR2 SQIVND (reference sequence). The CDR3 runs to 16 residues.

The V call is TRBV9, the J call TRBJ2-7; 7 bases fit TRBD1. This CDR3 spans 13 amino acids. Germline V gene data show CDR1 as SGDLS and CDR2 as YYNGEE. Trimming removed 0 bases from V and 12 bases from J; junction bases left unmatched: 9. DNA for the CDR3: TGTGCCAGCAGCGTAGCCGGTGACAGGGTTTTGTACTTC. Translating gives CASSVAGDRVLYF.

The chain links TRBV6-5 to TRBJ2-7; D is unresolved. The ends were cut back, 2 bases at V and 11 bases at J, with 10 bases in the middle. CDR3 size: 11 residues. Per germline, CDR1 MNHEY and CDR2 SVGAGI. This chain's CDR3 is CASSYGPTKYF. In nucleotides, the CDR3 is TGTGCCAGCAGTTACGGCCCGACAAAGTACTTC.

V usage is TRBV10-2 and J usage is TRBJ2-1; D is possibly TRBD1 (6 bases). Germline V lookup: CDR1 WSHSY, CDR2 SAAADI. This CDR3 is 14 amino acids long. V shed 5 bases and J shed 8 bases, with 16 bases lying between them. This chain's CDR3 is CASSKIQGFDEQFF. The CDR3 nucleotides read TGCGCCAGCAGTAAAATACAGGGATTCGATGAGCAGTTCTTC.

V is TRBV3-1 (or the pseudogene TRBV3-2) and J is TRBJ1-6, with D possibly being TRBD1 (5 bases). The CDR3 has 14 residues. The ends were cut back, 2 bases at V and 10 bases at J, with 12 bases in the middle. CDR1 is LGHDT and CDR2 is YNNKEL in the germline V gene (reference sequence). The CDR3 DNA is TGTGCCAGCAGCCAACTCGCCCGGGGGTCACCCCTCCACTTT. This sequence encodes CASSQLARGSPLHF.